The present TCR beta chain was sequenced within a study of T cell responses to AZD1222 COVID-19 vaccine. Assay: immunoSEQ multiplex PCR; the TCRdb copy retains only in-frame clones and omits some. The data contain tens of thousands of clones, approximately 84% of them singletons. The length of the CDR3 is 10 residues. The V end lost 5 bases, the J end lost 8 bases, and 6 bases lay between the germline ends. The germline V gene has CDR1 SGHVS and CDR2 FNYEAQ. This chain links TRBV7-6 with TRBJ1-2; D uncertain. This TCR was recovered from an adult in good health. Material: peripheral blood, obtained on day 0 of AZD1222 vaccination. The CDR3 DNA is TGTGCCAGCAGCCGAGGCGGCTACACCTTC. It yields the protein CASSRGGYTF.